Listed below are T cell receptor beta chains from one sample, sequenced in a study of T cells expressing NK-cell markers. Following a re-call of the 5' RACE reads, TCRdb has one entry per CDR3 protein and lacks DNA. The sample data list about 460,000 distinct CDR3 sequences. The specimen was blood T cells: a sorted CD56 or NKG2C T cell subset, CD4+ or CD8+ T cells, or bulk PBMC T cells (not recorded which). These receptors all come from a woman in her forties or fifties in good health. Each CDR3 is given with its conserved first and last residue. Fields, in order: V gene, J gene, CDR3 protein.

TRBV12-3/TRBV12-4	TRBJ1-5	CASSLYRESNQPQHF
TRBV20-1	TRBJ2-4	CSASPGGGDIQYF
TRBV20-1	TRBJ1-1	CSVGKGAFWTEAFF
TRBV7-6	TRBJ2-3	CASSLVRGGDTQYF
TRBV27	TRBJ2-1	CASSPRDLLSYNEQFF
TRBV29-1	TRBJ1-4	CSVGWGSGVSEKLFF
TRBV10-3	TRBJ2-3	CATLGQSYSTDTQYF
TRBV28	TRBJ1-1	CASSPTGGSTEAFF
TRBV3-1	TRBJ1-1	CASSQDPQGVTEAFF
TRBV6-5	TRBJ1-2	CASSYTRGAGYDYTF
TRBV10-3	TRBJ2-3	CAIARDTSTDTQYF
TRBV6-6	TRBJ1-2	CASSRKSGRGNGYTF
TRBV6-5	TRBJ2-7	CASSIRSGRPSYEQYF
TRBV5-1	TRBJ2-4	CASSLSSGHLQYF
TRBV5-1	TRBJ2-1	CASSPSGRALHEQFF
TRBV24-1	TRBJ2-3	CATSDRTGLSTDTQYF
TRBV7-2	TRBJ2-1	CASSLSGRAVVEQFF
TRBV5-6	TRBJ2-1	CASSTGGGGIRGEQFF
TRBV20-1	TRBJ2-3	CSAVIKDTQYF
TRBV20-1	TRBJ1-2	CSARKVLEGYTF
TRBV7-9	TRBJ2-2	CASSLSASTGELFF
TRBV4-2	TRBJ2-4	CASSSQAGGALSAKNIQYF
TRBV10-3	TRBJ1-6	CAINPGQTNSPLHF
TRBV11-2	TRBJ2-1	CASSLGSIAGGNSRRSYNEQFF
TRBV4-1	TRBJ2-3	CASSQVEGDTQYF
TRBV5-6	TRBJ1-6	CASSSPTGGDSPLHF
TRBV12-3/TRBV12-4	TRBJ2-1	CASSTGAPSYNEQFF
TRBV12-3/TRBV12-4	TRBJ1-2	CASSPRAPGGYGYTF
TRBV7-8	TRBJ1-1	CASSAAPGQEDEAFF
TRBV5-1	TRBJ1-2	CASSIGVNYGYTF
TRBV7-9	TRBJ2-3	CASSLLVTGDTQYF
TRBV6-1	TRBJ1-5	CASSEESPRYQPQHF
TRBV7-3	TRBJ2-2	CASSPTFLNTGELFF
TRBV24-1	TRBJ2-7	CATSDSGTSGEYRYEQYF
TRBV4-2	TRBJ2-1	CASSSSGVVYNEQFF
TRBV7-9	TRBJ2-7	CASEEGYEQYF
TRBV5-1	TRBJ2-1	CASSYRQGAINEQFF
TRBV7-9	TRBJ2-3	CASSLPDRGITDTQYF
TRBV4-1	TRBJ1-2	CASSQGTGRHNYGYTF
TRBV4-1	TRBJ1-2	CASSQGSGLDREFGYTF
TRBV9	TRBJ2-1	CASSGSPRTGGAGNEQFF
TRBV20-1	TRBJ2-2	CSAGRGIGELFF
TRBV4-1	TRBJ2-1	CASSQAQLADNEQFF
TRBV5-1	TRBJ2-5	CASSPLTGRETQYF
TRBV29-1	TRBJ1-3	CSVEDLPGSGNTIYF
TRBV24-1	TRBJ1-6	CATSDGRVSNSPLHF
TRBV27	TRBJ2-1	CASSLNGQSYNEQFF
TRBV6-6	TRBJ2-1	CAVHPAGSYNEQFF
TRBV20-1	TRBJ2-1	CSAIRSANEQFF
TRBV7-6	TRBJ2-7	CASSLDPGAYEQYF